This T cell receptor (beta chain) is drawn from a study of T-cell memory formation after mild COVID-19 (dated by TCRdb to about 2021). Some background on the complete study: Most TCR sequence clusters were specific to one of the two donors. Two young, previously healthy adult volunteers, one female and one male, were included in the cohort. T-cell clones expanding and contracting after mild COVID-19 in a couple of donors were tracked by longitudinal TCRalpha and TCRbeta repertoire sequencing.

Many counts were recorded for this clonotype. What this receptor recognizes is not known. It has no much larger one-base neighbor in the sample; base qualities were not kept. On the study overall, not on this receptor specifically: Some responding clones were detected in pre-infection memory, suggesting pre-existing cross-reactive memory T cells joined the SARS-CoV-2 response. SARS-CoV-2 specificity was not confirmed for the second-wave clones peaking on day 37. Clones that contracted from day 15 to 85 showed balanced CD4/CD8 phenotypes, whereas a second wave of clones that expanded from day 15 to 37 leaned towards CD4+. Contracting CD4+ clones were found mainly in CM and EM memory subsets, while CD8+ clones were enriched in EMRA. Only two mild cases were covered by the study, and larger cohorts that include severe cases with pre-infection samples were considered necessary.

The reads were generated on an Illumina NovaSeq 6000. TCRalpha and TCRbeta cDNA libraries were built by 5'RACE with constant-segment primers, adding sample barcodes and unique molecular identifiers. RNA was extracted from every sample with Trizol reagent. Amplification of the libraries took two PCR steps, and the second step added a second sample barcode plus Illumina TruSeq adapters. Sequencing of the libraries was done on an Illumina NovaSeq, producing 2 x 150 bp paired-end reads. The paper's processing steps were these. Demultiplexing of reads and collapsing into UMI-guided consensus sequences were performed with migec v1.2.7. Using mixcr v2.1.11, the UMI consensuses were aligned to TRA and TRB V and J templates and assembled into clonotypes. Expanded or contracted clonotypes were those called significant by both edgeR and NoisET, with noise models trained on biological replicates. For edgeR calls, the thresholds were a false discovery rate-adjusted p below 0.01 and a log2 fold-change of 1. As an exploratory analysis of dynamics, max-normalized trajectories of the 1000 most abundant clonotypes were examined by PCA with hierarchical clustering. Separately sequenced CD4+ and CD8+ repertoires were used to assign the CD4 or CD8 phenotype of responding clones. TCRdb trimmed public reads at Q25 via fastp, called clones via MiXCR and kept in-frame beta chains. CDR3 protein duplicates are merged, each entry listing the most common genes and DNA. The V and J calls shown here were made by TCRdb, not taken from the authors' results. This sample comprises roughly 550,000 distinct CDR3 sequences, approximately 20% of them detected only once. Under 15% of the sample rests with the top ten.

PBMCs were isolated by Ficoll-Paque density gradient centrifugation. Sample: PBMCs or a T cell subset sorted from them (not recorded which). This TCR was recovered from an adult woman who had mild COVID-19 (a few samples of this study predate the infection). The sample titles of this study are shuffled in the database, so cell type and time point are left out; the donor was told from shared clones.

CDR3 reads: CASSYGEQYF. The DNA is as follows: TGTGCCAGCAGTTACGGCGAGCAGTACTTC. The chain couples TRBV6-6 to TRBJ2-7; no D gene is confidently identified. Taken from cysteine to phenylalanine, the CDR3 has 10 residues. Here the CDR3 DNA is all that survives: 30 bases in frame from base 1. Between the V and J ends, shortened by 2 bases and 6 bases respectively, the junction contains 2 bases. CDR1 and CDR2 (MNHNY, SVGAGI) derive from the germline V gene (reference sequence).